This TCR beta chain was found in a study of CD8+CD57+ T cells in acquired aplastic anemia. Researchers used genomic DNA as the template to profile TCR beta VDJ and CDR3. Using its own MiXCR run on the reads, TCRdb lists one record per CDR3 protein. The repertoire consists of about 130,000 distinct CDR3 sequences, with about 48% occurring once and the leading ten covering around 2.5%. The germline V gene has CDR1 LNHDA and CDR2 SQIVND (reference sequence). V dropped 7 bases and J dropped 1 base, with 17 bases sitting between them. CDR3 size: 16 residues. Sequencing was performed on sorted CD4+, CD8+, or CD8+CD57+ T cells (not recorded which) from PBMCs. The sequence came from a human donor in good health, serving as a control. This chain links TRBV19 with TRBJ2-4; possible D gene TRBD1, 7 bases. CDR3 residues: CASTVPGGMAKNIQYF. CDR3 bases: TGTGCCAGTACTGTACCAGGGGGGATGGCCAAAAACATTCAGTACTTC.